This passage covers 20 T cell receptor beta chains from one sample sequenced in a study of CD4 T cells in relation to SARS-CoV-2 and coronaviruses. Before the COVID-19 pandemic, during about 2011-2019, CD4+ T cells were taken from unexposed donors. The cells were cultured for less than twelve days before CD4+ T cells were isolated. Clones were sequenced by immunoSEQ multiplex PCR, and TCRdb holds only the in-frame ones, with some missing. The profile covers tens of thousands of clones, with over 65% appearing a single time and approximately 30% taken by the ten largest. These receptors' antigens are unknown. Sequenced material: CD4+ T cells from PBMCs, cultured in vitro. The source of these receptors is a human donor in good health.

The chain has TRBV19 and TRBJ1-5; tentative D call: TRBD1 (6 bases). The CDR3 has 15 amino acids. The germline gives CDR1 LNHDA, CDR2 SQIVND (reference sequence). Trimming stripped 1 base from V and 9 bases from J, with 16 bases between. The CDR3 sequence is CASSIGTGARVPQHF. DNA for the CDR3: TGTGCCAGTAGTATAGGTACGGGGGCCCGTGTGCCCCAGCATTTT.

This chain joins TRBV24-1 and TRBJ1-2; TRBD1 agrees at 8 bases. J was trimmed by 1 base and V by 7 bases; bases with no gene match: 1. Germline assignment: CDR1 KGHDR and CDR2 SFDVKD. This CDR3 has 13 amino acids. CDR3 bases: TGTGCCACCAGCGGACAGGGTAACTATGGCTACACCTTC. This gives the protein CATSGQGNYGYTF.

The V and J genes are TRBV30 and TRBJ2-5; 8 positions match TRBD1. Per germline, CDR1 GTSNPN and CDR2 SVGIG (reference sequence). The CDR3 is 12 residues long. The V segment lost 8 bases and the J segment 3 bases; nucleotides outside the gene matches: 5. In nucleotides, the CDR3 is TGTGCCGGGCAGACAGGGGAAGAGACCCAGTACTTC. This translates into CAGQTGEETQYF.

The V and J genes are TRBV7-5 and TRBJ2-5; no check of the table's D call, TRBD2, against the DNA was made. TRBV7-5 constitutes a pseudogene. This CDR3 spans 15 amino acids. In DNA, the CDR3 is TGTGCCAGAAGCTCGGGACTAGCGGACCAAGAGACCCAGTACTTC. Translating gives CARSSGLADQETQYF.

The chain recombines TRBV5-8 with TRBJ1-1, with TRBD1 identical over 8 bases. Germline-derived CDR1 and CDR2 are SGHTS and YDEGEE. V lost 4 bases, J lost 8 bases, and 7 bases stayed unmatched. The CDR3 sequence is 13 residues long. Here the CDR3 reads CASSRGQGLEAFF. The CDR3 DNA is TGTGCCAGCAGCCGCGGACAGGGCCTAGAAGCTTTCTTT.

This chain links TRBV5-5 with TRBJ2-5; D is perhaps TRBD1 (5 bases). V gave up 2 bases and J gave up 5 bases, with 19 bases separating them. CDR1 and CDR2 (germline): SGHKS, YYEKEE (reference sequence). The CDR3 length is 16 residues. The CDR3 sequence is CASSFRQNLVFETQYF. The CDR3 DNA reads TGTGCCAGCAGCTTTCGACAGAATTTAGTCTTTGAGACCCAGTACTTC.

The rearrangement uses TRBV6-1 and TRBJ1-2; D is possibly TRBD1 (5 bases). The V and J ends lost 3 bases and 4 bases respectively, with 15 bases between them. Germline V gives CDR1 MNHNS, CDR2 SASEGT. The CDR3 is 15 amino acids. In DNA form, the CDR3 reads TGTGCCAGCAGTGATGACGGGCGACAGCCCTATGGCTACACCTTC. It encodes CASSDDGRQPYGYTF.

V is TRBV6-5 and J is TRBJ1-1, with D uncertain. Germline assignment: CDR1 MNHEY and CDR2 SVGAGI. The CDR3 contains 13 residues. The V and J ends lost 2 bases and 1 base respectively, with 5 bases between them. Here the CDR3 DNA reads TGTGCCAGCAGTTACGAGAAGAACACTGAAGCTTTCTTT. Its translation is CASSYEKNTEAFF.

This clone was counted only a few times. V is TRBV9 and J is TRBJ2-7; 9 nucleotides line up with TRBD1. V lost 4 bases, J lost 3 bases, and 5 bases stayed unmatched. CDR1 is SGDLS and CDR2 is YYNGEE in the germline V gene. This CDR3 region has 14 residues. The CDR3 region has the DNA TGTGCCAGCAGCCTACAGGGGGCCAGCTACGAGCAGTACTTC. It specifies CASSLQGASYEQYF.

The CDR3 region has the DNA TGCAGTGCTAGGGAGAACACTGAAGCTTTCTTT. Translation gives CSARENTEAFF. V is TRBV20-1 and J is TRBJ1-1, with no clear D. This CDR3 has 11 amino acids. The V end lost 3 bases, the J end lost 1 base, and 3 bases lay between the germline ends. Germline-derived CDR1 and CDR2 are DFQATT and SNEGSKA (reference sequence).

The table lists this clone with a few counts. V usage is TRBV9 and J usage is TRBJ1-3; 8 nucleotides match TRBD1. Germline CDR1 and CDR2: SGDLS and YYNGEE. The CDR3 sequence is 14 residues long. Trimming removed 2 bases from V and 2 bases from J; junction bases left unmatched: 0. CDR3 amino acids: CASSVTGAGNTIYF. The CDR3 bases are TGTGCCAGCAGCGTGACAGGGGCTGGAAACACCATATATTTT.

The chain has TRBV7-8 and TRBJ1-1; D is unclear. The CDR3 is made up of 13 amino acids. Trimming took 3 bases from V and 1 from J, leaving 6 bases between them. The germline V gene has CDR1 SGHVS and CDR2 FQNEAQ. The CDR3 loop is CASSLAENTEAFF. CDR3 in DNA: TGTGCCAGCAGCTTGGCAGAGAACACTGAAGCTTTCTTT.

The V and J genes are TRBV19 and TRBJ2-1; D is uncertain. V gave up 5 bases and J gave up 3 bases, with 14 bases separating them. CDR1 is LNHDA, CDR2 SQIVND, per germline (reference sequence). This CDR3 comprises 15 residues. CDR3 in DNA: TGTGCCAGTAGTCCTTTCCTCGAAAGCTACAATGAGCAGTTCTTC. It specifies CASSPFLESYNEQFF.

The CDR3 reads CASSTYTGSYEQYF. The CDR3 region has the DNA TGTGCCAGCAGCACCTACACCGGCTCCTACGAGCAGTACTTC. V is TRBV5-4 and J is TRBJ2-7; D gene ambiguous. CDR3 length equals 14 residues. V was cut by 4 bases and J by 0 bases, with 11 bases left in between. CDR1 and CDR2 from the germline V gene are SGHNT and YYREEE (reference sequence).

J is TRBJ2-5 and V is TRBV2, with D unclear. The CDR3 is 16 amino acids. In germline, CDR1 is SNHLY, CDR2 FYNNEI. V shed 4 bases and J shed 5 bases, with 20 bases lying between them. The CDR3 nucleotides are TGTGCCAGCAGTGGCGAATTAAACAGCCTTGGGGAGACCCAGTACTTC. Amino acid sequence: CASSGELNSLGETQYF.

The genes are TRBV28 and TRBJ1-5, with D possibly TRBD1 on 6 matching bases. Germline CDR1 MDHEN, CDR2 SYDVKM. V lost 6 bases and J lost 2, with 23 bases in between. The CDR3 consists of 18 residues. The DNA of the CDR3 is TGTGCCAGCAGCCGGCCCAGTTGGACAGCGGGTCGCAATCAGCCCCAGCATTTT. It is translated as CASSRPSWTAGRNQPQHF.

The chain is built from TRBV5-6 and TRBJ1-3; D remains unclear. CDR1 and CDR2 (germline): SGHDT, YYEEEE. Deletions cut 2 bases from V and 2 bases from J, with 11 bases between. The CDR3 is made up of 15 amino acids. CDR3 DNA: TGTGCCAGCAGCTTACGAACCTCCGCTGGAAACACCATATATTTT. Its translation: CASSLRTSAGNTIYF.

J is TRBJ2-2 and V is TRBV10-2; D gene ambiguous. There are 12 residues in the CDR3. The V end lost 6 bases, the J end lost 3 bases, and 5 bases lay between the germline ends. The germline gives CDR1 WSHSY, CDR2 SAAADI. Here the CDR3 reads CASSPDTGELFF. The CDR3 region has the DNA TGCGCCAGCAGCCCCGACACCGGGGAGCTGTTTTTT.

The chain carries TRBV3-1 (or the pseudogene TRBV3-2) and TRBJ2-7; 8 bases fit TRBD2. V gave up 3 bases and J gave up 5 bases; unmatched junction bases: 18. The CDR3 consists of 18 residues. Germline loops: CDR1 LGHDT, CDR2 YNNKEL (reference sequence). The CDR3 is CASSHLGARGLGTHEQYF. The CDR3 DNA is TGTGCCAGCAGCCACCTGGGGGCTCGGGGACTAGGGACCCACGAGCAGTACTTC.

In this sample, this clone turned up once. The chain links TRBV6-4 to TRBJ2-3, with 10 bases identical to TRBD2. The CDR3 is 15 residues long. Trimming removed 6 bases from V and 3 bases from J; junction bases left unmatched: 6. CDR1 and CDR2 (germline): MRHNA, SNTAGT. This CDR3 is CASSYLAGATDTQYF. The CDR3 bases are TGTGCCAGCAGCTACCTAGCGGGAGCGACAGATACGCAGTATTTT.